The 10 T cell receptor beta chains presented below share a single source sample, sequenced in a study of T-cell reconstitution after alpha-beta-depleted transplantation in children. Library preparation (for TCRbeta) was performed with unique molecular identifiers. From the PCR reads, TCRdb called clonotypes with MiXCR, one entry per CDR3 protein. Of tens of thousands of distinct CDR3 sequences detected, 44% appear once; the ten largest clones hold around 98%. The specimen comprised PBMCs, mostly from graft donor cells, sampled 360 days after TCRalphabeta/CD19-depleted stem cell transplant. These receptors came from a male patient aged 10 to 17 who had a stem cell transplant for acute lymphoblastic leukemia, so the T cells may come from the graft donor.

V gene TRBV28 combines with J gene TRBJ2-7; a weak D match, TRBD1 (5 bases). This CDR3 has 15 amino acids. Germline V lookup: CDR1 MDHEN, CDR2 SYDVKM. V lost 5 bases and J 2 bases, leaving 16 bases between the germline ends. In DNA, the CDR3 is TGTGCCAGCAGTGTGGGTGGGGCTTCACCCTACGAGCAGTACTTC. The encoded protein is CASSVGGASPYEQYF. Looking up the rest from reference TRBV28 and TRBJ2-7 gives the full variable domain: DVKVTQSSRYLVKRTGEKVFLECVQDMDHENMFWYRQDPGLGLRLIYFSYDVKMKEKGDIPEGYSVSREKKERFSLILESASTNQTSMYLCASSVGGASPYEQYFGPGTRLTVT.

This clonotype showed up just a few times. The chain carries TRBV11-2 and TRBJ1-5; D gene ambiguous. The V end was cut by 1 base, the J end by 2 bases, with 6 bases between. From germline, CDR1 is SGHAT and CDR2 FQNNGV. The length of the CDR3 is 14 residues. The CDR3 loop is CASSLGEGNQPQHF. The CDR3 DNA reads TGTGCCAGCAGCTTAGGGGAAGGCAATCAGCCCCAGCATTTT.

This clonotype was recorded a few times. The chain carries TRBV5-1 and TRBJ2-3; either TRBD1 or TRBD2 may supply D (5 bases each). The germline CDR1 and CDR2 sequences are SGHRS and YFSETQ. The CDR3 length is 15 residues. Trimming pared 1 base from V and 2 bases from J, leaving 11 bases between. CDR3 coding DNA: TGCGCCAGCAGCTTGCTGGGACCCCACACAGATACGCAGTATTTT. Its protein product is CASSLLGPHTDTQYF.

The chain's CDR3 is CSVGPMIHFLFTDTQYF. The CDR3 DNA reads TGCAGCGTTGGACCGATGATACACTTCCTATTCACAGATACGCAGTATTTT. V gene TRBV29-1 combines with J gene TRBJ2-3; no clear D gene. Trimming shortened V by 4 bases and J by 2 bases, and 22 bases separated the two germline ends. There are 17 residues in the CDR3. Germline-derived CDR1 and CDR2 are SQVTM and ANQGSEA.

The gene calls are TRBV12-3 or TRBV12-4 and TRBJ2-2; D is ambiguous. CDR3 length equals 13 residues. V was pared by 2 bases and J by 5 bases, with 6 bases between. The CDR3 loop reads CASSLQFTGELFF. The CDR3 nucleotides are TGTGCCAGCAGTTTACAGTTTACCGGGGAGCTGTTTTTT.

This clonotype appeared a few times. The gene calls are TRBV5-6 and TRBJ2-5, with D possibly being TRBD1 or TRBD2 (5 bases each). The germline V and J ends were trimmed by 4 bases and 7 bases, with 20 bases remaining between them. In germline, CDR1 is SGHDT, CDR2 YYEEEE. The CDR3 contains 15 residues. The DNA for the CDR3 is TGTGCCAGCAGCGATGGGACGGAGCCACGGGGGACCCAGTACTTC. Encoded protein: CASSDGTEPRGTQYF.

The CDR3 region is CASSPGQLLYPYGYTF. CDR3 sequence (DNA): TGTGCCAGCAGCCCGGGACAGCTATTATACCCGTATGGCTACACCTTC. The chain is built from TRBV11-2 and TRBJ1-2; 7 bases map to TRBD1. CDR3 length: 16 amino acids. Germline-derived CDR1 and CDR2 are SGHAT and FQNNGV. With 5 bases clipped from V and 5 bases from J, the junction kept 14 bases outside the gene matches.

The chain uses TRBV29-1 and TRBJ2-3; D not resolved. Germline V lookup: CDR1 SQVTM, CDR2 ANQGSEA. Trimming shortened V by 5 bases and J by 0 bases, and 6 bases separated the two germline ends. The CDR3 length is 12 residues. The CDR3 region is CSVFISTDTQYF. CDR3 nucleotides: TGCAGCGTTTTTATTAGCACAGATACGCAGTATTTT.

This chain links TRBV2 with TRBJ2-3; D might be TRBD1 or TRBD2, each matching 5 bases. Per the germline V gene, CDR1 is SNHLY and CDR2 is FYNNEI. CDR3 length: 12 residues. V gave up 6 bases and J gave up 7 bases, with 11 bases separating them. In nucleotides, the CDR3 is TGTGCCAGCAGCGGGGCGGCATATACGCAGTATTTT. Amino acids: CASSGAAYTQYF.

The rearrangement links TRBV18 to TRBJ2-7, with TRBD1 identical over 8 bases. Trimming at V came to 4 bases and at J to 3 bases, leaving 8 bases not matched to a gene. Per the germline V gene, CDR1 is KGHSH and CDR2 is LQKENI. The CDR3 totals 15 residues. CDR3 nucleotide sequence: TGTGCCAGCTCACTACCGGGACAGGACTTCTACGAGCAGTACTTC. This encodes CASSLPGQDFYEQYF.